The present T cell receptor beta chain was sequenced within a study of Ad26.COV2.S vaccination and SARS-CoV-2 variants. The assay was immunoSEQ multiplex PCR, and TCRdb's table has in-frame clones only and misses some. This sample has approximately 460,000 clones, with 80% to 90% found just once. In its sample, this clone was seen once. Noted treatment: 15 to 20 received Ad26.COV2.S at low or high dose, single or two shots; 5 received placebo; per-sample allocation not given. Sampling happened 63 days after the first vaccine or placebo injection. The CDR3 runs to 12 residues. V was trimmed by 4 bases and J by 5 bases, leaving 11 bases between them. Germline CDR1 reads SQVTM; CDR2 reads ANQGSEA.

V gene TRBV29-1 combines with J gene TRBJ1-1, with D tentatively TRBD1 (5 bases). The sample in question was peripheral blood, obtained in a trial of Ad26.COV2.S vaccine versus placebo. The TCR sequence derives from a person between 18 and 65 years old who received the Ad26.COV2.S COVID-19 vaccine or a placebo. The CDR3 DNA sequence: TGCAGCGTTGGATCGGGACGGACTGAAGCTTTCTTT. It codes for CSVGSGRTEAFF.